This T cell receptor beta chain was captured in a study of blood T cell repertoires in COVID-19. Background on the study: Acute and convalescent COVID-19 specimens originated in the United States, Italy and Spain.

Authors' methods: Estimated nucleated cell counts came from reference gene primer amplification. Clones were read by immunoSEQ multiplex PCR, and TCRdb kept only the in-frame ones, dropping some. V, J and clone size reflect that table, while D and trimming were determined from the DNA. The table records roughly 200,000 clones, 84% of them present only once. Sequenced: peripheral blood. The sequence was obtained from a human donor in a cohort sampled during active COVID-19.

The CDR3 sequence: CASSLGLSGGALETQYF. As DNA, the CDR3 is TGTGCCAGCAGCTTAGGACTCAGCGGGGGGGCATTGGAGACGCAGTATTTT. The chain recombines TRBV11-2 with TRBJ2-3, with 10 bases lining up with TRBD2. V gave up 1 base and J gave up 9 bases; unmatched junction bases: 13. The germline V gene has CDR1 SGHAT and CDR2 FQNNGV. CDR3 size: 17 residues.